This T cell receptor (beta chain) came from a study of T cell changes during pregnancy in multiple sclerosis. This CDR3 region has 15 residues. Germline V CDR1 and CDR2: LNHDA, SQIVND (reference sequence). Between the trimmed V and J ends, which lost 6 bases and 4 bases, there was a span of 19 bases. The protocol was immunoSEQ multiplex PCR, while the TCRdb copy is restricted to in-frame clones and leaves out a portion. This repertoire shows around 96,000 clones, around 94% found once; its top ten account for more than 1.5%. The sequencing used peripheral blood, collected after pregnancy. This receptor was obtained from a female donor in good health, enrolled as a control in a pregnancy study. This chain connects TRBV19 to TRBJ2-7, with D tentatively TRBD2 (6 bases). The CDR3 DNA follows: TGTGCCAGTAGCCCCGCCAGCGGGCAGGGATACGAGCAGTACTTC. This gives the protein CASSPASGQGYEQYF.